These T cell receptor beta chains were read from a single sample in a study of T cell responses to AZD1222 COVID-19 vaccine. Clones were read by immunoSEQ multiplex PCR, and TCRdb kept only the in-frame ones, dropping some. The sample shows about 100,000 clones, around nine tenths of them seen only once. The sequencing here drew on peripheral blood, taken on day 0 of AZD1222 vaccination. The receptor source for this set is an adult in good health. Each CDR3 is given with its conserved first and last residue. D genes are given only for firm matches. Rows give clone size only sometimes, using once, few, many, or a class for an expanded clone.

- | TRBJ2-2 | - | TRBV21-1 | TGTGCCAGCAGCAAAGGATACAAGGGGGCGTTAAGGGGGAGGCTGTTTTTT | CASSKGYKGALRGRLFF
- | TRBJ1-1 | - | TRBV6-5 | TGTGCCAGCCACAGGATGGCTTCGAGCACTGAAGCTTTCTTT | CASHRMASSTEAFF
- | TRBJ1-1 | - | TRBV29-1 | TGCAGCGTCCGTGCAGGGGAATCAAACACTGAAGCTTTCTTT | CSVRAGESNTEAFF
- | TRBJ2-7 | TRBD2 | TRBV27 | TGTGCCAGCAGTTTATTAGCGGGGGGCCCGGAGCAGTACTTC | CASSLLAGGPEQYF
- | TRBJ2-1 | TRBD2 | TRBV4-2 | TGTGCCAGCAGCCAAGTGGGAACTAGCGGGGCCGATGAGCAGTTCTTC | CASSQVGTSGADEQFF
few | TRBJ2-7 | - | TRBV7-9 | TGTGCCAGCAGATCAAGACTCTCCTACGAGCAGTACTTC | CASRSRLSYEQYF
- | TRBJ2-3 | TRBD2 | TRBV7-2 | TGTGCCAGCAGCGATTCCGGGACTAGCGGGGGGGCTTTCGATACGCAGTATTTT | CASSDSGTSGGAFDTQYF
once | TRBJ1-2 | - | TRBV28 | TGTGCCAGCAGCCCTCTGACACGTCCTTACACCTTC | CASSPLTRPYTF
few | TRBJ1-5 | - | TRBV5-1 | TGCGCCAGCAGCCTGTCCGGGCCAGATCAGCCCCAGCATTTT | CASSLSGPDQPQHF
- | TRBJ1-2 | TRBD1 | TRBV6-5 | TGTGCCAGCAGTCGCGCCCCCGGGACAGCCTATGGCTACACCTTC | CASSRAPGTAYGYTF
- | TRBJ1-5 | - | TRBV12-3/TRBV12-4 | TGTGCCAGCAGTTTTAGGTCGAATCAGCCCCAGCATTTT | CASSFRSNQPQHF
- | TRBJ1-2 | - | TRBV6-1 | TGTGCCAGCAGTGAAGAGGGGGGCGGCTACACCTTC | CASSEEGGGYTF
- | TRBJ2-3 | TRBD1 | TRBV2 | TGTGCCAGCAATCGGGACAGGGGTCGAGATACGCAGTATTTT | CASNRDRGRDTQYF
- | TRBJ2-7 | - | TRBV28 | TGTGCCAGCTCACAGGATTACGAGCAGTACTTC | CASSQDYEQYF
- | TRBJ2-2 | - | TRBV27 | TGTGCCAGCAGTTTATTGGTCAGACCCGGGGAGCTGTTTTTT | CASSLLVRPGELFF
- | TRBJ2-2 | - | TRBV11-3 | TGTGCCAGCAGCCGTGGCCAGGGCTCCGGAGCCGGGGAGCTGTTTTTT | CASSRGQGSGAGELFF
- | TRBJ2-7 | - | TRBV5-1 | TGCGCCAGCAGCCCCCTGGGACGGCAGAGCTCCTACGAGCAGTACTTC | CASSPLGRQSSYEQYF
- | TRBJ1-5 | - | TRBV5-8 | TGTGCCAGCAGCCGAGGGACAACTATCGATAGCAATCAGCCCCAGCATTTT | CASSRGTTIDSNQPQHF
- | TRBJ2-5 | - | TRBV27 | TGTGCCAGCAGACGACTAGATTTATTGCAAGAGACCCAGTACTTC | CASRRLDLLQETQYF
- | TRBJ1-5 | - | TRBV11-2 | TGTGCCAGCAGCGAGGGGGGGGATCAGCCCCAGCATTTT | CASSEGGDQPQHF
- | TRBJ1-4 | TRBD1 | TRBV13 | TGTGCCAGCATAACCAGGGGGTCTGGTGAAAAACTGTTTTTT | CASITRGSGEKLFF
- | TRBJ2-1 | TRBD1 | TRBV2 | TGTGCCAGCACTATACGACAGGGGGTCAATGAGCAGTTCTTC | CASTIRQGVNEQFF
- | TRBJ2-2 | - | TRBV7-3 | TGTGCCAGCAGCTTAAACGCAGGGGAGAACACCGGGGAGCTGTTTTTT | CASSLNAGENTGELFF
- | TRBJ1-2 | - | TRBV5-8 | TGTGCCAGCAGCTTGATCGGACAGACCCTTAGCTATGGCTACACCTTC | CASSLIGQTLSYGYTF
- | TRBJ2-2 | TRBD1 | TRBV7-3 | TGTGCCAGCAGCTCGGGACAGGGGAACACCGGGGAGCTGTTTTTT | CASSSGQGNTGELFF
once | TRBJ2-1 | TRBD1 | TRBV19 | TGTGCCAGTAGTATGATGCCCGGACAGGGAACCTACAATGAGCAGTTCTTC | CASSMMPGQGTYNEQFF
- | TRBJ1-6 | - | TRBV2 | TGTGCCAGCAGGGCCGGGAACCTAAGCTCCTATAATTCACCCCTCCACTTT | CASRAGNLSSYNSPLHF
- | TRBJ1-2 | - | TRBV5-1 | TGCGCCAGCAGCCAAACCCAGGGTGGCGGCTACACCTTC | CASSQTQGGGYTF
- | TRBJ1-5 | - | TRBV7-9 | TGTGCCAGCAGCTTAAGCAATCAGCCCCAGCATTTT | CASSLSNQPQHF
- | TRBJ2-1 | - | TRBV19 | TGTGCCAGTAGTATTCCCGGGGCGTCCTACAATGAGCAGTTCTTC | CASSIPGASYNEQFF
- | TRBJ2-1 | - | TRBV5-6 | TGTGCCAGCAGCAGAAGGGGGGTTGAGCAGTTCTTC | CASSRRGVEQFF
- | TRBJ2-7 | - | TRBV5-5 | TGTGCCAGCAGCTTGGCTTTTTCCTACGAGCAGTACTTC | CASSLAFSYEQYF
- | TRBJ2-3 | TRBD1 | TRBV5-1 | TGCGCCAGCAGCCCTGGACAGGGGCGTATAGATACGCAGTATTTT | CASSPGQGRIDTQYF
- | TRBJ2-1 | TRBD2 | TRBV7-9 | TGTGCCAGCAGCTTAGCTTTAGCGGGGGCCCACAATGAGCAGTTCTTC | CASSLALAGAHNEQFF
- | TRBJ2-5 | - | TRBV7-8 | TGTGCCAGCAGCTTAGCCAGGCAAGAGACCCAGTACTTC | CASSLARQETQYF
- | TRBJ2-6 | TRBD2 | TRBV27 | TGTGCCAGCAGTTTAGGGCAGGCGGGGGCTGGGGCCAACGTCCTGACTTTC | CASSLGQAGAGANVLTF
- | TRBJ1-6 | - | TRBV9 | TGTGCCAGCAGCGTAGGGACGGGTTTAGGTTCACCCCTCCACTTT | CASSVGTGLGSPLHF
- | TRBJ1-4 | - | TRBV12-3/TRBV12-4 | TGTGCCAGCAGTTTTGGTGAAAAACTGTTTTTT | CASSFGEKLFF
- | TRBJ1-2 | - | TRBV4-1 | TGCGCCAGCAGCCAAGATCCCACAGCGTTCTATGGCTACACCTTC | CASSQDPTAFYGYTF
- | TRBJ2-7 | - | TRBV11-3 | TGTGCCAGCAGCCCCGGACGGACCTACGAGCAGTACTTC | CASSPGRTYEQYF
- | TRBJ2-3 | TRBD2 | TRBV5-4 | TGTGCCAGCAAGCAGGGACTAGCGGGGGCAGATACGCAGTATTTT | CASKQGLAGADTQYF
- | TRBJ1-4 | - | TRBV28 | TGTGCCAGCAGTCCGGGGGGGGTTGAAAAACTGTTTTTT | CASSPGGVEKLFF
- | TRBJ1-1 | - | TRBV2 | TGTGCCAGCAGTGGGAGACAGCCGAACACTGAAGCTTTCTTT | CASSGRQPNTEAFF
- | TRBJ1-1 | TRBD1 | TRBV4-1 | TGCGCCAGCAGCCAATTAACGGGACAGGGGGTTGCTCGGGGAGCTTTCTTT | CASSQLTGQGVARGAFF
- | TRBJ1-1 | - | TRBV7-9 | TGTGCCAGCAGCTTAATCCTGGACGGGACTGAAGCTTTCTTT | CASSLILDGTEAFF
- | TRBJ1-4 | TRBD1 | TRBV2 | TGTGCCAGCAGGAGGACAGGGCCTCCCGAAAAACTGTTTTTT | CASRRTGPPEKLFF
- | TRBJ1-1 | - | TRBV7-2 | TGTGCCAGCAGCTTAGACAGGAACACTGAAGCTTTCTTT | CASSLDRNTEAFF
once | TRBJ1-1 | - | TRBV19 | TGTGCCAGTAGTATTCCGGGTTTCACTGAAGCTTTCTTT | CASSIPGFTEAFF
- | TRBJ1-1 | - | TRBV11-1 | TGTGCCAGCAGCGCCCGGAGGAAAGACACTGAAGCTTTCTTT | CASSARRKDTEAFF
- | TRBJ1-5 | - | TRBV19 | TGTGCCAGCTCTGGGGGTAGGGGGATAAGCAATCAGCCCCAGCATTTT | CASSGGRGISNQPQHF
- | TRBJ1-1 | TRBD1 | TRBV19 | TGTGCCAGTTCTCAGGGGGCCCTACCGAACACTGAAGCTTTCTTT | CASSQGALPNTEAFF
- | TRBJ1-4 | - | TRBV19 | TGTGCCAGTAGTCCTACAGGGTCAGAGCTGTTTTTT | CASSPTGSELFF
- | TRBJ1-5 | - | TRBV5-6 | TGTGCCAGCAGCTTATTAAGCAATCAGCCCCAGCATTTT | CASSLLSNQPQHF
- | TRBJ1-2 | TRBD1 | TRBV3-1/TRBV3-2 | TGTGCCAGCAGCCTCACTGTACAGGGGGCTGGTGGCTACACCTTC | CASSLTVQGAGGYTF
- | TRBJ2-7 | TRBD1 | TRBV5-4 | TGTGCCAGCAGCCTCCCCCAGGGACAGGCCTACGAGCAGTACTTC | CASSLPQGQAYEQYF
- | TRBJ1-2 | - | TRBV30 | TGTGCCTGGAGCACAGGGTACGGAGATGGCTACACCTTC | CAWSTGYGDGYTF
- | TRBJ2-7 | - | TRBV5-6 | TGTGCCAGCAGCCTGGGGCGCCTTTCCTACGAGCAGTACTTC | CASSLGRLSYEQYF